This TCR beta chain was captured by sequencing in a study of breast tumors, draining lymph nodes, adjacent tissues. Study-level findings and limits: The lymph node origin of tumor T cells was framed as consistent with a hypothesis, not demonstrated.

Regarding this clonotype: Its antigen is not identified.

TCRdb itself ran the multiplex PCR reads through MiXCR, one entry per CDR3 protein. Found here are 120,000 to 150,000 distinct CDR3 sequences, about 30% of them singletons; the top ten hold about 2.3%. The lymph nodes were axillary draining lymph nodes from breast cancer patients. The trim removed 4 bases at V and 8 bases at J, leaving 13 bases unmatched. The CDR3 has 15 amino acids. In germline, CDR1 is DFQATT, CDR2 SNEGSKA (reference sequence). This clonotype was sampled from a female donor with breast cancer. Some clones in this sample may be carry-over from other donors' samples. This chain uses TRBV20-1 with TRBJ2-3, with TRBD1 identical over 9 bases. Sequencing used axillary lymph node tissue. The CDR3 DNA sequence: TGCAGTGCTACGACCTGGGGACAGGGTAAGGGTACGCAGTATTTT. Translation gives CSATTWGQGKGTQYF.